The 9 T cell receptor beta chains presented below share a single source sample, sequenced in a study of blood T cell repertoires in COVID-19. Clones were read by immunoSEQ multiplex PCR, and TCRdb kept only the in-frame ones, dropping some. Counted here are about 240,000 clones, roughly 80% occurring once; the ten biggest clones make up around 3.4%. Sequences were obtained from peripheral blood. These receptors all come from a woman between 18 and 29 years old with acute or convalescent COVID-19.

This clone was picked up one time. V usage is TRBV5-8 and J usage is TRBJ1-1, with D uncertain. With 5 bases removed from V and 7 bases from J, the gap between germline ends came to 15 bases. Germline V gives CDR1 SGHTS, CDR2 YDEGEE. The CDR3 has 13 residues. The CDR3 region is CASRPRRLGEAFF. Here the CDR3 DNA reads TGTGCCAGCAGGCCGAGGAGACTGGGTGAAGCTTTCTTT.

The table lists this clone with a count of one. V gene TRBV16 combines with J gene TRBJ2-7; 11 bases agree with TRBD1. The CDR3 totals 17 residues. The V segment lost 4 bases and the J segment 2 bases; nucleotides outside the gene matches: 10. Germline CDR1 is KGHSY and CDR2 is FQNENV. In DNA form, the CDR3 reads TGTGCCAGCAGCCTACTCAAGGACAGGGGGCTTACCTACGAGCAGTACTTC. Amino acids: CASSLLKDRGLTYEQYF.

At least ten counts were recorded for this clone. The chain employs TRBV27 and TRBJ2-3; the D gene is possibly TRBD1 (5 bases). Trimming took 3 bases from V and 1 from J, leaving 8 bases between them. Germline V CDR1 and CDR2: MNHEY, SMNVEV (reference sequence). This CDR3 region has 14 residues. DNA of the CDR3: TGTGCCAGCAGTTTTAAGGGGCGCACAGATACGCAGTATTTT. Translation gives CASSFKGRTDTQYF.

This chain connects TRBV5-1 to TRBJ1-6; 8 bases line up with TRBD1. The germline V gene encodes CDR1 SGHRS and CDR2 YFSETQ. The CDR3 is 14 amino acids. V was pared by 3 bases and J by 10 bases, with 6 bases of the junction left unmatched. CDR3 in amino acids: CASSSLDRGSPLHF. The DNA of the CDR3 is TGCGCCAGCAGCTCCCTTGACAGGGGATCACCCCTCCACTTT.

V is TRBV18 and J is TRBJ2-1; TRBD2 matches 15 bases. The CDR3 contains 17 residues. In germline, CDR1 is KGHSH, CDR2 LQKENI. V gave up 5 bases and J gave up 8 bases; unmatched junction bases: 10. The CDR3 region is CASSSRGLAGGGDEQFF. The CDR3 bases are TGTGCCAGCTCATCACGGGGACTAGCGGGAGGAGGAGATGAGCAGTTCTTC.

There are a few counts of this clone. The V call is TRBV6-5, the J call TRBJ1-5, with D perhaps matching TRBD1 (6 bases). CDR1 is MNHEY, CDR2 SVGAGI, per germline. The CDR3 covers 15 residues. Between the trimmed V and J ends, which lost 5 bases and 2 bases, there was a span of 13 bases. The CDR3 reads CASSPTGMGNQPQHF. CDR3 DNA: TGTGCCAGCAGTCCGACAGGAATGGGCAATCAGCCCCAGCATTTT.

The V and J genes are TRBV6-2 or TRBV6-3 and TRBJ1-6; tentative D call: TRBD1 (5 bases). Germline V gene data show CDR1 as MNHEY and CDR2 as SVGEGT. This CDR3 spans 15 amino acids. Deletions cut 2 bases from V and 7 bases from J, with 12 bases between. CDR3: CASSYPGSANSPLHF. In DNA, the CDR3 is TGTGCCAGCAGTTACCCAGGGTCGGCAAATTCACCCCTCCACTTT.

This rearrangement joins TRBV5-5 to TRBJ2-2; 11 nucleotides agree with TRBD2. The V gene's germline CDR1 is SGHKS and CDR2 YYEKEE (reference sequence). The CDR3 is 15 amino acids. V gave up 1 base and J gave up 4 bases; unmatched junction bases: 0. The chain's CDR3 is CASSLTSGSTGELFF. CDR3 bases: TGTGCCAGCAGCTTGACTAGCGGGAGCACCGGGGAGCTGTTTTTT.

The J gene is TRBJ2-7, the V gene TRBV28, with D maybe TRBD1 (6 bases). CDR3 length equals 13 residues. Trimming pared 6 bases from V and 2 bases from J, leaving 11 bases between. The germline CDR1 and CDR2 sequences are MDHEN and SYDVKM. The CDR3 DNA follows: TGTGCCAGCAGAAGGGACACCCCCTACGAGCAGTACTTC. Protein sequence: CASRRDTPYEQYF.